This TCR beta chain stems from a study of T cells after yellow fever vaccination. Notes on the study in general: Any FACS-sorted repertoire could hold abundant clonotypes that contaminate it from the bulk population.

Looked up from germline, CDR1 is SNHLY and CDR2 is FYNNEI. The CDR3 covers 13 residues. V lost 5 bases, J lost 1 base, and 8 bases lay in between. TCRdb re-called the 5' RACE reads through MiXCR, storing one row per CDR3 protein. This sample has about 300,000 distinct CDR3 sequences, with 7.5% to 9.5% found just once. This clonotype was detected only a few times. No antigen is known for it. Material: CD4+ T cells sorted from PBMCs, obtained 5 days after the yellow fever booster vaccination. This sequence originates from a man between 18 and 35 years old who received the YFV17D yellow fever vaccine. This rearrangement joins TRBV2 to TRBJ2-5; TRBD1 is a possible D gene (6 bases). The CDR3 region has the DNA TGTGCCAGCAGTTGGGACATCCAAGAGACCCAGTACTTC. This codes for CASSWDIQETQYF.